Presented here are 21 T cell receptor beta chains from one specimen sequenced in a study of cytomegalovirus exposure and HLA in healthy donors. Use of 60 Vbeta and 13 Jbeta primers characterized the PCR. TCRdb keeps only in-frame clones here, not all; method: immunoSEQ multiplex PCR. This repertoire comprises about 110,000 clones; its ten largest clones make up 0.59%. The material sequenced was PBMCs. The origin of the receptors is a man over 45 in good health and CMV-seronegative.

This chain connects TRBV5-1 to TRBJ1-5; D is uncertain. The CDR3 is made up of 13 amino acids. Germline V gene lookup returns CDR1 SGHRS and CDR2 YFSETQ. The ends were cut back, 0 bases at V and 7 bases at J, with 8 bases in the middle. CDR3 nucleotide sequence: TGCGCCAGCAGCTTGGATCCGACACAGCCCCAGCATTTT. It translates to CASSLDPTQPQHF.

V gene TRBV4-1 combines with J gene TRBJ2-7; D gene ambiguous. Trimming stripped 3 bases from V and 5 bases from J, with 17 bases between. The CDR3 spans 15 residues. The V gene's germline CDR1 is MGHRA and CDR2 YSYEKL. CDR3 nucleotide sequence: TGCGCCAGCAGCCACCTATCCGCCGGAGCGAACGAGCAGTACTTC. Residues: CASSHLSAGANEQYF.

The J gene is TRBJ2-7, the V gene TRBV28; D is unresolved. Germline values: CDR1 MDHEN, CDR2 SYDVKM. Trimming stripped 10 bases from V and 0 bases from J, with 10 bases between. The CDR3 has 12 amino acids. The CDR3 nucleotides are TGTGCCACACGCAGGTACTCCTACGAGCAGTACTTC. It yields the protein CATRRYSYEQYF.

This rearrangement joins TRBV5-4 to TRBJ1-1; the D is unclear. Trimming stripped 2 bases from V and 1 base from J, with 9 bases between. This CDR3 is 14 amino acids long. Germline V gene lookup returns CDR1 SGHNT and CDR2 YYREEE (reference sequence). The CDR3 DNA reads TGTGCCAGCAGCTTTGGCCAAACGAACACTGAAGCTTTCTTT. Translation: CASSFGQTNTEAFF. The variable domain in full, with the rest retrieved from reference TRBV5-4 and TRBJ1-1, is ETGVTQSPTHLIKTRGQQVTLRCSSQSGHNTVSWYQQALGQGPQFIFQYYREEENGRGNFPPRFSGLQFPNYSSELNVNALELDDSALYLCASSFGQTNTEAFFGQGTRLTVV.

This CDR3 reads CASSPGTGLSSGNTIYF. The DNA for the CDR3 is TGCGCCAGCAGCCCGGGGACAGGGCTAAGCTCTGGAAACACCATATATTTT. V is TRBV5-1 and J is TRBJ1-3, with 9 bases fitting TRBD1. There are 17 residues in the CDR3. Germline-derived CDR1 and CDR2 are SGHRS and YFSETQ. Losses at the gene ends were 4 bases for V and 0 bases for J; bases not matched to a gene: 8.

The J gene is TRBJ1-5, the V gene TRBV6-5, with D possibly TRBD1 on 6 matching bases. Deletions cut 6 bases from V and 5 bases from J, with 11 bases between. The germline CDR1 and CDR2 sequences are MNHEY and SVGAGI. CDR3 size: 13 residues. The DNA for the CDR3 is TGTGCCAGCAGCCGGGACATTTATCAGCCCCAGCATTTT. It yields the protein CASSRDIYQPQHF.

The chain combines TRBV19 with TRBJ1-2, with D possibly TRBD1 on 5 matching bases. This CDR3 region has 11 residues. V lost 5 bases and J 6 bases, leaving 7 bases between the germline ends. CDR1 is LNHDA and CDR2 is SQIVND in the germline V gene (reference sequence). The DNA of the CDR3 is TGTGCCAGTAGTGTCAGGGATGGCTACACCTTC. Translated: CASSVRDGYTF.

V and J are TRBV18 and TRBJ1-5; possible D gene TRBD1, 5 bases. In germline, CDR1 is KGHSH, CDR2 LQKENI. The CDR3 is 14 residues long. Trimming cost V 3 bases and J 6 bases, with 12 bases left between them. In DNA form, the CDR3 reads TGTGCCAGCTCACCGGGGGGGGAGCGTCAGCCCCAGCATTTT. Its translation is CASSPGGERQPQHF.

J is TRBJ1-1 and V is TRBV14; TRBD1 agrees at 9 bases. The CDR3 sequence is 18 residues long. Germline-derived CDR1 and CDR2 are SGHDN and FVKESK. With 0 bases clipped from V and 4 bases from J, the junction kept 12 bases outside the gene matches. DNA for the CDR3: TGTGCCAGCAGCCAAGATGCGGGACAGGGCGACGGGAGCACTGAAGCTTTCTTT. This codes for CASSQDAGQGDGSTEAFF.

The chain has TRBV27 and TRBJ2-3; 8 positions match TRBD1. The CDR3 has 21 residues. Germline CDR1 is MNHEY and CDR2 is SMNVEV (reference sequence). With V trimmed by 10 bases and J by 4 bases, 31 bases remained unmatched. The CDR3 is CAITGQGTRRERAEFADTQYF. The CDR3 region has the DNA TGTGCCATCACCGGACAGGGCACTCGACGGGAGCGGGCGGAGTTTGCAGATACGCAGTATTTT.

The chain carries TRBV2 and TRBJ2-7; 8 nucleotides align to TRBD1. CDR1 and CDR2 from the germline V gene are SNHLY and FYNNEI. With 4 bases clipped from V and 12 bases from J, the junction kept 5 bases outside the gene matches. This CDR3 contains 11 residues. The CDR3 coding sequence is TGTGCCAGCAGTGGGAGACAGGGGCCGTACTTC. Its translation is CASSGRQGPYF.

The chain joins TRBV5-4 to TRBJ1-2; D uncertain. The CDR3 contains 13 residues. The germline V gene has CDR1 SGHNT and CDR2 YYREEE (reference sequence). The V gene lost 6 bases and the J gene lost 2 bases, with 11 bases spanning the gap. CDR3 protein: CASTQTLNYGYTF. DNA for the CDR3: TGTGCCAGCACCCAGACACTCAACTATGGCTACACCTTC.

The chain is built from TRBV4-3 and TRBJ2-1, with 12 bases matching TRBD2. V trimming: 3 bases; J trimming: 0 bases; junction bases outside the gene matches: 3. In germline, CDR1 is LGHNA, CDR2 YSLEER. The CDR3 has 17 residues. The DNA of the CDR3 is TGCGCCAGCAGCCATACTAGCGGGGGGCTCTCCTACAATGAGCAGTTCTTC. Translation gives CASSHTSGGLSYNEQFF.

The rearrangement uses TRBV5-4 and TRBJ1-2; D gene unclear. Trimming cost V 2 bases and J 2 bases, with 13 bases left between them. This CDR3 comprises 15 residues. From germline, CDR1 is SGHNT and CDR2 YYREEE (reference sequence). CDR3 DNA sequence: TGTGCCAGCAGCTTAGGCCCGGGCGGGAACTATGGCTACACCTTC. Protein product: CASSLGPGGNYGYTF.

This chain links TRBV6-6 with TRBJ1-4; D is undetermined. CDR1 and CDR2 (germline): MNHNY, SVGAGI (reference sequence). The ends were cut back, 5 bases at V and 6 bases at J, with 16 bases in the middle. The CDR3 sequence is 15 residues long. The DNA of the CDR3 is TGTGCCAGCAGTGATCCCGGGAGATACTATGAAAAACTGTTTTTT. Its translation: CASSDPGRYYEKLFF.

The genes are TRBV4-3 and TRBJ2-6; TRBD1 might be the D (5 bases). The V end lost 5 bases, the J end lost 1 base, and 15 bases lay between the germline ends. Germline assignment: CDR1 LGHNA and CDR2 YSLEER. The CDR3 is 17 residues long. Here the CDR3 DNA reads TGCGCCAGCAGCAGGGGCCCTCCACTTTCTGGGGCCAACGTCCTGACTTTC. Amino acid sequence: CASSRGPPLSGANVLTF.

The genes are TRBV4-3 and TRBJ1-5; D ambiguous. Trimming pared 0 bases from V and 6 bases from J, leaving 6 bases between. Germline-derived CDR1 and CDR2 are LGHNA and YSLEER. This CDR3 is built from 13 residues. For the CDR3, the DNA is TGCGCCAGCAGCCAAGAGCGCGGTCAGCCCCAGCATTTT. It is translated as CASSQERGQPQHF.

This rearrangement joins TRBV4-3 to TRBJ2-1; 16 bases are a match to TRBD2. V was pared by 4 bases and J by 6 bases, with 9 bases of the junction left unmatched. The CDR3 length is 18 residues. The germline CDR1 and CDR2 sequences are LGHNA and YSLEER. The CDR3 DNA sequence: TGCGCCAGCAGCCCGCAGGGGACTAGCGGGGGGGCGGGCAATGAGCAGTTCTTC. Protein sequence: CASSPQGTSGGAGNEQFF.

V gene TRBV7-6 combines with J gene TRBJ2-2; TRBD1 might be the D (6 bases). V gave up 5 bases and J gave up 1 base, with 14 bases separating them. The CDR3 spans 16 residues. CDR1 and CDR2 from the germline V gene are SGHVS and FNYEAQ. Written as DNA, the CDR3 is TGTGCCAGCAGCGGGGACACCCTAATGAACACCGGGGAGCTGTTTTTT. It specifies CASSGDTLMNTGELFF.

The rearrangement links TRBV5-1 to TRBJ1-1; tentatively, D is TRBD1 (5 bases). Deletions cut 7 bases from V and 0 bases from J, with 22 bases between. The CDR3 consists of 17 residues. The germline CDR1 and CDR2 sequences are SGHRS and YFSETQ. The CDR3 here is CASLPDSPGVMNTEAFF. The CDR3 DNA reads TGCGCCAGCCTCCCTGACTCCCCGGGGGTCATGAACACTGAAGCTTTCTTT.

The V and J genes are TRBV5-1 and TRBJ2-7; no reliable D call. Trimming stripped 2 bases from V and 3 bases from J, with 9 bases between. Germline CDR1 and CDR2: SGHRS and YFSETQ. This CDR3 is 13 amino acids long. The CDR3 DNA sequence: TGCGCCAGCAGCTTTCTGACAAGCTACGAGCAGTACTTC. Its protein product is CASSFLTSYEQYF.